The 3 T cell receptor beta chains below all came from one sample that was sequenced in a study of CD8+CD57+ T cells in acquired aplastic anemia. The template used for profiling TCR beta VDJ and CDR3 was genomic DNA. TCRdb ran MiXCR on the reads and lists one entry per CDR3 protein. The sample lists over 200,000 distinct CDR3 sequences, approximately 57% seen once, with 25% to 30% in the top ten. The source material was sorted CD4+, CD8+, or CD8+CD57+ T cells (not recorded which) from PBMCs. The receptor source for this set is a human donor in good health.

This clonotype has a handful of counts. V gene TRBV28 combines with J gene TRBJ1-1, with TRBD1 identical over 9 bases. There are 14 residues in the CDR3. The germline gives CDR1 MDHEN, CDR2 SYDVKM. The V segment lost 3 bases and the J segment 6 bases; nucleotides outside the gene matches: 5. The CDR3 sequence: CASSLDRGIPEAFF. CDR3 nucleotides: TGTGCCAGCAGTTTGGACAGGGGAATCCCTGAAGCTTTCTTT.

This clonotype was observed once. The genes are TRBV15 and TRBJ1-2; 8 positions match TRBD1. The CDR3 is 13 amino acids. V gave up 4 bases and J gave up 6 bases; unmatched junction bases: 4. Germline V gives CDR1 LNHNV, CDR2 YYDKDF (reference sequence). The CDR3 DNA sequence: TGTGCCACCAGCAAAGGACAGGGCGATGGCTACACCTTC. Translation gives CATSKGQGDGYTF.

The chain carries TRBV20-1 and TRBJ2-7; possible D gene TRBD2, 5 bases. Germline CDR1 DFQATT, CDR2 SNEGSKA (reference sequence). This CDR3 has 12 residues. The CDR3 coding sequence is TGCGGCGCCCCCGGCCCCGGGATGGAGCAGTACTTC. Translated, it gives CGAPGPGMEQYF.